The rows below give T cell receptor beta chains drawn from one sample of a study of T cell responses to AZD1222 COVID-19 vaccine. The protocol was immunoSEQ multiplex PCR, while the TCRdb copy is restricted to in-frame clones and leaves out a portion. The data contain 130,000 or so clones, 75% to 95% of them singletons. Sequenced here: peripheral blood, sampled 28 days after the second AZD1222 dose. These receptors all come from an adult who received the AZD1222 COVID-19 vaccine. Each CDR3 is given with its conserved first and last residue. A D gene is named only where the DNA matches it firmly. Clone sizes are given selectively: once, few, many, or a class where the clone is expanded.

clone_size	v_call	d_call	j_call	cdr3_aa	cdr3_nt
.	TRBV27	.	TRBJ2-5	CASSPFLAGQETQYF	TGTGCCAGCAGTCCCTTCTTGGCTGGCCAAGAGACCCAGTACTTC
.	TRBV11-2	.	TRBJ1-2	CASSLAGGEYYGYTF	TGTGCCAGCAGCTTAGCCGGCGGGGAATACTATGGCTACACCTTC
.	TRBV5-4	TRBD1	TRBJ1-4	CASSAAGTGRGATNEKLFF	TGTGCCAGCAGCGCCGCGGGGACAGGGAGGGGAGCAACTAATGAAAAACTGTTTTTT
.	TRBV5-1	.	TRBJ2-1	CASSLRDSGDEQFF	TGCGCCAGCAGCCTCCGGGACTCGGGGGATGAGCAGTTCTTC
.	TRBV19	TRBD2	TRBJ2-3	CASSIDQTSGYTDTQYF	TGTGCCAGTAGTATAGACCAGACTAGCGGCTACACAGATACGCAGTATTTT
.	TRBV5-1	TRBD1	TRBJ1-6	CASSPQGVYNSPLHF	TGCGCCAGCAGCCCCCAGGGGGTCTATAATTCACCCCTCCACTTT
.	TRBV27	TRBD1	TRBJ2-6	CASSRDRGYGANVLTF	TGTGCCAGCAGCCGGGACAGGGGGTACGGGGCCAACGTCCTGACTTTC
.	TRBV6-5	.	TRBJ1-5	CASSYRGGSSNQPQHF	TGTGCCAGCAGTTACCGGGGAGGTAGCAGCAATCAGCCCCAGCATTTT
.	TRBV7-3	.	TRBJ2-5	CASSPGQVAETQYF	TGTGCCAGCAGCCCCGGGCAGGTCGCGGAGACCCAGTACTTC
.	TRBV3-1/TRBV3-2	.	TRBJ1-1	CASSLGQMNTEAFF	TGTGCCAGCAGCCTAGGGCAGATGAACACTGAAGCTTTCTTT
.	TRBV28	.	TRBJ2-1	CASRRGTYNEQFF	TGTGCCAGCAGGAGAGGGACCTACAATGAGCAGTTCTTC
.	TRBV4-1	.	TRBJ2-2	CASSQDLGNTGELFF	TGCGCCAGCAGCCAAGATCTCGGAAACACCGGGGAGCTGTTTTTT
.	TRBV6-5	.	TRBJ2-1	CASSYSNPSLSDEQFF	TGTGCCAGCAGTTACTCGAACCCTAGCCTCAGCGATGAGCAGTTCTTC
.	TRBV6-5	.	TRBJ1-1	CASSYIVPPREAFF	TGTGCCAGCAGTTACATCGTTCCACCTCGCGAAGCTTTCTTT
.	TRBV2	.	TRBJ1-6	CASTEILLGSPLHF	TGTGCCAGCACTGAGATCCTGTTGGGTTCACCCCTCCACTTT
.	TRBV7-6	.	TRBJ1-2	CASSHSPVLGGYTF	TGTGCCAGCAGCCACTCGCCAGTTCTGGGTGGCTACACCTTC
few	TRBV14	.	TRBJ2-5	CASSRGGFIETQYF	TGTGCCAGCAGCCGAGGGGGGTTCATAGAGACCCAGTACTTC
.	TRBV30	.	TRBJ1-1	CAWTMAAEAFF	TGTGCCTGGACGATGGCAGCCGAAGCTTTCTTT
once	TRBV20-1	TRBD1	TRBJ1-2	CSASRGSRGGGGYTF	TGCAGTGCTAGTAGGGGCAGCAGAGGGGGCGGAGGCTACACCTTC
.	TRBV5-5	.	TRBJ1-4	CASSFGLTNEKLFF	TGTGCCAGCAGCTTTGGGTTAACTAATGAAAAACTGTTTTTT
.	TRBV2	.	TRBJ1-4	CASSERAGEKLFF	TGTGCCAGCAGTGAACGGGCGGGAGAAAAACTGTTTTTT
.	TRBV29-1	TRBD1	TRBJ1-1	CSARGQQNTEAFF	TGCAGCGCTAGGGGACAGCAGAACACTGAAGCTTTCTTT
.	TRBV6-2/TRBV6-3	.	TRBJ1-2	CASSLTDYGYTF	TGTGCCAGCAGTTTGACGGACTATGGCTACACCTTC
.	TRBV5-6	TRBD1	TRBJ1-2	CASSQGQGDGYTF	TGTGCCAGCAGCCAAGGACAGGGAGATGGCTACACCTTC
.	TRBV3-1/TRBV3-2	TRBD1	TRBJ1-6	CASSNRDRGSPLHF	TGTGCCAGCAGCAACCGGGACAGGGGTTCACCCCTCCACTTT
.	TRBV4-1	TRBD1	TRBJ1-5	CASSQDRGQGLGQPQHF	TGCGCCAGCAGCCAAGATCGCGGACAGGGGTTAGGTCAGCCCCAGCATTTT
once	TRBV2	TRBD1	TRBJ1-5	CASSGTGGDQPQHF	TGTGCCAGCAGTGGGACAGGGGGCGATCAGCCCCAGCATTTT
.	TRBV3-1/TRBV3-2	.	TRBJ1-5	CASSQDVGGQPQHF	TGTGCCAGCAGCCAAGATGTGGGGGGTCAGCCCCAGCATTTT
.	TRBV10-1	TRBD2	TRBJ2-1	CASQLAGGPPFNEQFF	TGCGCCAGCCAACTAGCGGGGGGGCCCCCTTTCAATGAGCAGTTCTTC
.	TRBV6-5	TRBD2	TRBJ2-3	CASSPGLAGTDTQYF	TGTGCCAGCAGTCCGGGACTAGCGGGCACAGATACGCAGTATTTT
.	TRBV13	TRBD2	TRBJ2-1	CASSLGVGLPGGFYNEQFF	TGTGCCAGCAGCTTAGGGGTTGGGTTACCGGGGGGTTTCTACAATGAGCAGTTCTTC
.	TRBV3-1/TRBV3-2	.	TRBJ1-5	CASSLRVYEPQHF	TGTGCCAGCAGCCTAAGGGTTTACGAGCCCCAGCATTTT